This T cell receptor (beta chain) was documented in a study of CD8+CD57+ T cells in acquired aplastic anemia (dated by TCRdb to 2017 to 2018). At the level of the whole study: A mean of approximately 3 ug of DNA, ranging from roughly 0.17 to 30 ug, was extracted from sorted CD4+ and CD8+ cells. Mean read counts for healthy donor samples were 9 million to 10.8 million for CD4+ cells and roughly 12 million for CD8+ cells.

Genomic DNA was used as template for profiling of TCR beta VDJ combinations and CDR3 sequences. An Illumina HiSeq 2000 was used for TCR repertoire sequencing. Regarding the original processing steps: TRBV/TRBJ rearrangement plots, CDR3 size and DJ length profiles, and Simpson's diversity index were used to evaluate the repertoires. The most abundant DNA sequence in the deep sequencing data was taken as the immunodominant clone. CDR3 amino acid sequences were screened for sharing across subjects and were compared with published repertoires and the VDJdb database. TCRdb trimmed the raw reads at Q25, called clones with MiXCR and kept productive beta chains. Rows merge per CDR3 protein into single entries with the most common DNA and genes. These V and J calls originate from TCRdb's pipeline instead of the authors' own analysis. This sample has roughly 130,000 distinct CDR3 sequences in its table, and around 50% of those were observed once. The biggest ten clones account for 2% to 3% of the sample.

Findings and caveats that apply to the study as a whole: Fewer than 35 CD8+ CDR3 sequences were found to be shared between patients and controls, but these sequences appeared to be highly expressed in patients and within the immunodominant clones of the patients. CD8+ Simpson's diversity did not differ significantly between patients and healthy controls (P=0.060).

In this study, sorted CD4+ and CD8+ T cells from the blood of healthy subjects and of severe aplastic anemia patients had their TCR repertoires deep-sequenced. Ficoll-Paque density gradient centrifugation was used to isolate peripheral blood mononuclear cells. Before DNA was extracted, CD4+ and CD8+ T cells were sorted using either FACS or magnetic beads. The germline V gene yields SGHVS for CDR1 and FQNEAQ for CDR2. The V and J ends are trimmed by 2 bases and 4 bases, leaving 13 bases between them. Including cysteine and phenylalanine, the CDR3 has 15 amino acids. Kept here is only the CDR3 DNA, which spans 45 bases and is read in frame from base 1. This clonotype occurred many times. Its antigen is unknown. Per-nucleotide qualities are absent, and no much larger clonotype sits a single base away.

The TCR comes from a human donor in good health, serving as a control. Here the chain combines TRBV7-8 and TRBJ2-3; the D assignment is uncertain and may be TRBD1 or TRBD2, with 6 bases supporting each. The sequenced sample consisted of sorted CD4+, CD8+, or CD8+CD57+ T cells (not recorded which) from PBMCs. The CDR3 in this case is CASSLTGGVADTQYF. The DNA is TGTGCCAGCAGCTTAACCGGGGGCGTCGCAGATACGCAGTATTTT.